A single sample gave rise to the 18 T cell receptor beta chains below, sequenced in a study of OX40 agonist ivuxolimab in advanced cancers. Measured with immunoSEQ multiplex PCR; TCRdb has only the in-frame clones, and not every one. The table lists over 90,000 clones, roughly 89% of them singletons. The material was CD4+ or CD8+ T cells sorted from blood, obtained in a trial of the OX40 agonist ivuxolimab. The receptor source for this set is an adult with an advanced solid tumor such as melanoma, head and neck, liver or kidney cancer.

This clone was seen once. This chain links TRBV5-1 with TRBJ2-3; no clear D gene. Germline CDR1 is SGHRS and CDR2 is YFSETQ. The CDR3 contains 14 residues. V was cut by 4 bases and J by 0 bases, with 9 bases left in between. CDR3 DNA sequence: TGCGCCAGCAGCCCGACCTCTAGCACAGATACGCAGTATTTT. Its translation: CASSPTSSTDTQYF.

This chain connects TRBV28 to TRBJ1-1; the match to TRBD1 covers 7 bases. CDR3 size: 14 residues. V was clipped by 4 bases and J by 1 base; unmatched bases: 3. Germline CDR1 reads MDHEN; CDR2 reads SYDVKM. The chain's CDR3 is CASSSGQRNTEAFF. The CDR3 DNA sequence: TGTGCCAGCAGTTCGGGACAGAGGAACACTGAAGCTTTCTTT.

This clone was seen only once. V usage is TRBV10-2 and J usage is TRBJ2-2; TRBD1 is a possible D gene (6 bases). The CDR3 runs to 15 residues. The ends were cut back, 4 bases at V and 3 bases at J, with 12 bases in the middle. Germline V CDR1 and CDR2: WSHSY, SAAADI. In DNA form, the CDR3 reads TGCGCCAGCAGTGTGGGGGCAATTCACACCGGGGAGCTGTTTTTT. Its translation: CASSVGAIHTGELFF.

The V call is TRBV10-1, the J call TRBJ2-1; D gene unclear. The CDR3 is made up of 13 amino acids. V was cut by 3 bases and J by 6 bases, with 9 bases left in between. Germline CDR1 and CDR2: WNHNN and SYGVQD (reference sequence). The CDR3 DNA reads TGCGCCAGCAGTGAACTCCCCTCCAATGAGCAGTTCTTC. It specifies CASSELPSNEQFF.

This clone was detected a few times. The CDR3 nucleotides are TGTGCCAGCAGCCAAGCCTCGGGGGGCTACACCTTC. Translating gives CASSQASGGYTF. The chain employs TRBV14 and TRBJ1-2; no reliable D call. The CDR3 sequence is 12 residues long. CDR1 and CDR2 (germline): SGHDN, FVKESK. V lost 1 base and J 8 bases, leaving 8 bases between the germline ends.

This chain links TRBV5-1 with TRBJ2-1, with 7 bases matching TRBD1. CDR3 length: 13 amino acids. The germline V gene has CDR1 SGHRS and CDR2 YFSETQ. With 2 bases clipped from V and 7 bases from J, the junction kept 3 bases outside the gene matches. CDR3 in amino acids: CASSLRQGNEQFF. CDR3 sequence (DNA): TGCGCCAGCAGCTTACGACAGGGAAATGAGCAGTTCTTC.

This chain links TRBV30 with TRBJ2-7; tentatively, D is TRBD1 (6 bases). Trimming took 5 bases from V and 3 from J, leaving 11 bases between them. This CDR3 has 12 amino acids. In germline, CDR1 is GTSNPN, CDR2 SVGIG (reference sequence). The CDR3 loop is CAWGRQVYEQYF. In nucleotides, the CDR3 is TGTGCCTGGGGACGACAGGTCTACGAGCAGTACTTC.

This clone was seen once. The chain has TRBV19 and TRBJ2-3; D is unclear. Trimming removed 1 base from V and 6 bases from J, with 11 bases in between. This CDR3 has 14 amino acids. Germline loops: CDR1 LNHDA, CDR2 SQIVND (reference sequence). In DNA form, the CDR3 reads TGTGCCAGTAGTATAGGCGGCAGCGCGGATACGCAGTATTTT. This gives the protein CASSIGGSADTQYF.

This chain links TRBV6-5 with TRBJ2-5, with 8 bases fitting TRBD2. This CDR3 contains 15 residues. From germline, CDR1 is MNHEY and CDR2 SVGAGI. Trimming removed 7 bases from V and 3 bases from J; junction bases left unmatched: 10. The DNA of the CDR3 is TGTGCCAGCACCGGACCGGGACTAGTGAAAGAGACCCAGTACTTC. Translated: CASTGPGLVKETQYF.

The genes are TRBV6-1 and TRBJ1-2, with D unclear. V was clipped by 2 bases and J by 4 bases, with 17 bases between them. The CDR3 totals 16 residues. The V gene's germline CDR1 is MNHNS and CDR2 SASEGT. The DNA of the CDR3 is TGTGCCAGCAGTGAAAGTGGCTCTGGAGGAGTCTATGGCTACACCTTC. Its protein product is CASSESGSGGVYGYTF.

The chain combines TRBV5-4 with TRBJ2-7; no clear D. The CDR3 has 13 residues. V was clipped by 2 bases and J by 1 base, with 7 bases between them. Germline lookup yields CDR1 SGHNT and CDR2 YYREEE (reference sequence). The CDR3 here is CASSLWNSYEQYF. For the CDR3, the DNA is TGTGCCAGCAGCTTATGGAATTCCTACGAGCAGTACTTC.

The V call is TRBV9, the J call TRBJ1-6, with D possibly being TRBD1 (5 bases). Trimming stripped 3 bases from V and 4 bases from J, with 14 bases between. Germline loops: CDR1 SGDLS, CDR2 YYNGEE. CDR3 length: 16 residues. The CDR3 bases are TGTGCCAGCAGCGAAACCGGGACCGCTTATAATTCACCCCTCCACTTT. Translated, it gives CASSETGTAYNSPLHF. Full variable domain (outside the CDR3, taken from reference TRBV9 and TRBJ1-6): DSGVTQTPKHLITATGQRVTLRCSPRSGDLSVYWYQQSLDQGLQFLIQYYNGEERAKGNILERFSAQQFPDLHSELNLSSLELGDSALYFCASSETGTAYNSPLHFGNGTRLTVT.

This clone was recorded only once. The chain combines TRBV5-4 with TRBJ2-7, with 7 bases identical to TRBD1. This CDR3 contains 15 residues. The V gene's germline CDR1 is SGHNT and CDR2 YYREEE (reference sequence). Trimming cost V 4 bases and J 3 bases; bases outside gene matches: 10. The CDR3 region is CASSHPGQPNYEQYF. CDR3 DNA sequence: TGTGCCAGCAGCCACCCGGGACAGCCAAACTACGAGCAGTACTTC.

This chain connects TRBV7-2 to TRBJ2-1, with 7 bases aligning to TRBD2. The CDR3 length is 16 residues. CDR1 is SGHTA and CDR2 is FQGNSA in the germline V gene. The V segment lost 4 bases and the J segment 8 bases; nucleotides outside the gene matches: 14. CDR3 nucleotides: TGTGCCAGCAGCTCATCGGACTGGGAGGGCTATGATGAGCAGTTCTTC. Translation: CASSSSDWEGYDEQFF. The variable domain in full, completed from reference TRBV7-2 and TRBJ2-1, reads GAGVSQSPSNKVTEKGKDVELRCDPISGHTALYWYRQSLGQGLEFLIYFQGNSAPDKSGLPSDRFSAERTGGSVSTLTIQRTQQEDSAVYLCASSSSDWEGYDEQFFGPGTRLTVL.

V is TRBV4-2 and J is TRBJ2-3; D is possibly TRBD1 (6 bases). The CDR3 is 17 residues long. The germline V and J ends were trimmed by 3 bases and 0 bases, with 16 bases remaining between them. In germline, CDR1 is LGHNA, CDR2 YNFKEQ. For the CDR3, the DNA is TGTGCCAGCAGCCAGAGCCCCGACAGGCCAAGCACAGATACGCAGTATTTT. Translation: CASSQSPDRPSTDTQYF.

This clone has only a few counts. The chain couples TRBV9 to TRBJ1-1, with D uncertain. The germline V gene encodes CDR1 SGDLS and CDR2 YYNGEE. The V gene lost 1 base and the J gene lost 10 bases, with 11 bases spanning the gap. The CDR3 sequence is 12 residues long. CDR3 amino acids: CASSVSGMGAFF. The CDR3 nucleotides read TGTGCCAGCAGCGTATCTGGAATGGGAGCTTTCTTT.

The J gene is TRBJ2-2, the V gene TRBV6-1; 11 bases fit TRBD2. V dropped 6 bases and J dropped 2; count of bases not matched to a gene: 2. The CDR3 consists of 15 residues. The germline gives CDR1 MNHNS, CDR2 SASEGT. For the CDR3, the DNA is TGTGCCAGCAGGGGACTAGCGGTAAACACCGGGGAGCTGTTTTTT. Protein: CASRGLAVNTGELFF.

Here the CDR3 DNA reads TGTGCCAGCAACCTGAGGGGGACTGGGGAGCAGTACTTC. Translated, it gives CASNLRGTGEQYF. The chain recombines TRBV5-4 with TRBJ2-7; D assignment may be TRBD1 or TRBD2 (6 bases each). The length of the CDR3 is 13 residues. The germline gives CDR1 SGHNT, CDR2 YYREEE (reference sequence). The V end was cut by 6 bases, the J end by 7 bases, with 17 bases between. The full variable domain, with the rest looked up from reference TRBV5-4 and TRBJ2-7, is ETGVTQSPTHLIKTRGQQVTLRCSSQSGHNTVSWYQQALGQGPQFIFQYYREEENGRGNFPPRFSGLQFPNYSSELNVNALELDDSALYLCASNLRGTGEQYFGPGTRLTVT.